These T cell receptor beta chains were read from a single sample in a study of shared T cell receptors in the human thymus. Produced via immunoSEQ multiplex PCR; TCRdb's table is partial and in-frame only. The sample includes 550,000 to 800,000 clones, roughly 88% of them seen just once. The sample was also reused in another study, on human thymus T cells.

Sequencing input: thymocytes. Receptors originate from a girl younger than two with a congenital heart defect. Each CDR3 is given with its conserved first and last residue. Each record gives: J gene, D gene, V gene, clone size, CDR3 DNA, CDR3 protein. A D gene is named only where the DNA matches it firmly. Size is omitted from some rows. Given values are once, few, many or a class for expanded clones.

j_gene: TRBJ2-6
d_gene: TRBD2
v_gene: TRBV30
abundance: NA
CDR3nt: TGTGCCTGGAGGTCCGCGGGGGATTCTGGGGCCAACGTCCTGACTTTC
CDR3aa: CAWRSAGDSGANVLTF

j_gene: TRBJ2-2
d_gene: TRBD1
v_gene: TRBV28
abundance: NA
CDR3nt: TGTGCCAGCAGTTTACCCGGCCCCGACAGGGCAAACACCGGGGAGCTGTTTTTT
CDR3aa: CASSLPGPDRANTGELFF

j_gene: TRBJ1-2
d_gene: NA
v_gene: TRBV10-2
abundance: NA
CDR3nt: TGCGCCAGCAGAGGGACACTGGGTGGCTACACCTTC
CDR3aa: CASRGTLGGYTF

j_gene: TRBJ2-1
d_gene: NA
v_gene: TRBV6-5
abundance: NA
CDR3nt: TGTGCCAGCAGCAGGGGAGCTCATGAGCAGTTCTTC
CDR3aa: CASSRGAHEQFF

j_gene: TRBJ1-2
d_gene: NA
v_gene: TRBV5-5
abundance: NA
CDR3nt: TGTGCCAGCATTCAGGGGAGCTACACCTTC
CDR3aa: CASIQGSYTF

j_gene: TRBJ2-5
d_gene: TRBD1
v_gene: TRBV4-1
abundance: NA
CDR3nt: TGCGCCAGCAGCCAAAAGGACAGGGGTAAAGAGACCCAGTACTTC
CDR3aa: CASSQKDRGKETQYF

j_gene: TRBJ1-5
d_gene: TRBD1
v_gene: TRBV28
abundance: NA
CDR3nt: TGTGCCAGCAGTTTAGGGACAGGGTTTCGTCAGCCCCAGCATTTT
CDR3aa: CASSLGTGFRQPQHF

j_gene: TRBJ1-2
d_gene: NA
v_gene: TRBV4-3
abundance: few
CDR3nt: TGCGCCAGCAGCCAGGGCCGGACAGTAAGGAATGGCTACACCTTC
CDR3aa: CASSQGRTVRNGYTF

j_gene: TRBJ1-6
d_gene: TRBD1
v_gene: TRBV5-4
abundance: NA
CDR3nt: TGTGCCAGCAGCTTGGACCCAACAGGGGCAGATTCACCCCTCCACTTT
CDR3aa: CASSLDPTGADSPLHF

j_gene: TRBJ2-7
d_gene: NA
v_gene: TRBV5-8
abundance: once
CDR3nt: TGTGCCAGCAGCTGCAACAGGGACCTGGGAGAGCAGTACTTC
CDR3aa: CASSCNRDLGEQYF

j_gene: TRBJ2-1
d_gene: NA
v_gene: TRBV28
abundance: NA
CDR3nt: TGTGCCAGCAAGGATCGGGGATTGAGCAATGAGCAGTTCTTC
CDR3aa: CASKDRGLSNEQFF

j_gene: TRBJ2-5
d_gene: TRBD1
v_gene: TRBV29-1
abundance: NA
CDR3nt: TGCAGCGTTGTGTTCGACAGGGTAGGAGAGACCCAGTACTTC
CDR3aa: CSVVFDRVGETQYF

j_gene: TRBJ2-2
d_gene: NA
v_gene: TRBV5-1
abundance: once
CDR3nt: TGCGCCAGCAGCTTGAGGAGGAACACCGGGGAGCTGTTTTTT
CDR3aa: CASSLRRNTGELFF

j_gene: TRBJ2-1
d_gene: TRBD2
v_gene: TRBV10-2
abundance: NA
CDR3nt: TGCGCCAGCAGTGGCGGTGCTAGCGGGATTGAATTTGAGCAGTTCTTC
CDR3aa: CASSGGASGIEFEQFF

j_gene: TRBJ1-2
d_gene: TRBD1
v_gene: TRBV6-6
abundance: NA
CDR3nt: TGTGCCAGCAGTTACTGTAACGGACAGGGCGATGGCTACACCTTC
CDR3aa: CASSYCNGQGDGYTF

j_gene: TRBJ1-2
d_gene: NA
v_gene: TRBV11-2
abundance: NA
CDR3nt: TGTGCCAGCAGCTTAGTACAGGATTATGGCTACACCTTC
CDR3aa: CASSLVQDYGYTF

j_gene: TRBJ1-2
d_gene: NA
v_gene: TRBV27
abundance: NA
CDR3nt: TGTGCCAGCAGCCCTGAGGGGGACTATGGCTACACCTTC
CDR3aa: CASSPEGDYGYTF

j_gene: TRBJ1-1
d_gene: NA
v_gene: TRBV14
abundance: NA
CDR3nt: TGTGCCAGCAAAATCGGACAGCGTGGCGGGCAGAACACTGAAGCTTTCTTT
CDR3aa: CASKIGQRGGQNTEAFF

j_gene: TRBJ1-2
d_gene: NA
v_gene: TRBV4-2
abundance: NA
CDR3nt: TGTGCCAGCAGCCAAGATATATCGAGCGGCACCGGGCATGGCTACACCTTC
CDR3aa: CASSQDISSGTGHGYTF

j_gene: TRBJ2-3
d_gene: NA
v_gene: TRBV29-1
abundance: NA
CDR3nt: TGCAGCGTTGAAGAGAACGCCGGTGCATGGAGCACAGATACGCAGTATTTT
CDR3aa: CSVEENAGAWSTDTQYF

j_gene: TRBJ1-1
d_gene: TRBD1
v_gene: TRBV4-3
abundance: few
CDR3nt: TGCGCCAGCAGCCAAGACCACAGGGGCACTGAAGCTTTCTTT
CDR3aa: CASSQDHRGTEAFF

j_gene: TRBJ1-2
d_gene: TRBD1
v_gene: TRBV28
abundance: NA
CDR3nt: TGTGCCAGCAGCCCCGACAGGGGGCAGGGTCTAGGCTATGGCTACACCTTC
CDR3aa: CASSPDRGQGLGYGYTF

j_gene: TRBJ1-2
d_gene: NA
v_gene: TRBV5-1
abundance: NA
CDR3nt: TGCGCCAGCAGCTTGGCCATAAAAAAGAGTGGCTACACCTTC
CDR3aa: CASSLAIKKSGYTF

j_gene: TRBJ2-7
d_gene: NA
v_gene: TRBV4-1
abundance: NA
CDR3nt: TGCGCCAGCAGCCAAGGGCCTAGGGGATTTCGGTACGAGCAGTACTTC
CDR3aa: CASSQGPRGFRYEQYF

j_gene: TRBJ1-1
d_gene: NA
v_gene: TRBV28
abundance: NA
CDR3nt: TGTGCCAGCAGCTGCCACCCCTGCGGGATGAACACTGAAGCTTTCTTT
CDR3aa: CASSCHPCGMNTEAFF

j_gene: TRBJ2-3
d_gene: TRBD2
v_gene: TRBV5-1
abundance: NA
CDR3nt: TGCGCCAGCAGCTTGCTAGCGGGGACAGATACGCAGTATTTT
CDR3aa: CASSLLAGTDTQYF

j_gene: TRBJ2-7
d_gene: TRBD1
v_gene: TRBV7-3
abundance: NA
CDR3nt: TGTGCCAGCAGCCGGACAGGGACCGCCGAGCAGTACTTC
CDR3aa: CASSRTGTAEQYF

j_gene: TRBJ2-1
d_gene: NA
v_gene: TRBV19
abundance: NA
CDR3nt: TGTGCCAGTAGTATCCACAGTTGGGCCTACAATGAGCAGTTCTTC
CDR3aa: CASSIHSWAYNEQFF

j_gene: TRBJ2-3
d_gene: NA
v_gene: TRBV30
abundance: NA
CDR3nt: TGTGCCTGGACCTTGACAGGTGGGGCAGATACGCAGTATTTT
CDR3aa: CAWTLTGGADTQYF

j_gene: TRBJ1-2
d_gene: NA
v_gene: TRBV14
abundance: NA
CDR3nt: TGTGCCAGCAGCCAAGATGAGCATCCAGGACGGAGGCGGAACTATGGCTACACCTTC
CDR3aa: CASSQDEHPGRRRNYGYTF

j_gene: TRBJ2-3
d_gene: NA
v_gene: TRBV6-4
abundance: NA
CDR3nt: TGTGCCAGCAGTGATGGGGCAAACACAGATACGCAGTATTTT
CDR3aa: CASSDGANTDTQYF

j_gene: TRBJ1-1
d_gene: NA
v_gene: TRBV6-1
abundance: NA
CDR3nt: TGTGCCAGCAGTGAAGCCCTCTGGGAGGCGAACACTGAAGCTTTCTTT
CDR3aa: CASSEALWEANTEAFF

j_gene: TRBJ1-1
d_gene: NA
v_gene: TRBV6-5
abundance: once
CDR3nt: TGTGCCAGCAGTTACCAGGGCTGCACTGAAGCTTTCTTT
CDR3aa: CASSYQGCTEAFF

j_gene: TRBJ1-2
d_gene: TRBD1
v_gene: TRBV18
abundance: NA
CDR3nt: TGTGCCAGCTCAGCCCGGGACAGAGATTATGGCTACACCTTC
CDR3aa: CASSARDRDYGYTF

j_gene: TRBJ1-5
d_gene: NA
v_gene: TRBV7-2
abundance: few
CDR3nt: TGTGCCAGCGATCCAGGGGATCAGCCCCAGCATTTT
CDR3aa: CASDPGDQPQHF

j_gene: TRBJ2-3
d_gene: TRBD2
v_gene: TRBV5-1
abundance: few
CDR3nt: TGCGCCAGCAGCTTCGGACTAGCGGGGGACACAGATACGCAGTATTTT
CDR3aa: CASSFGLAGDTDTQYF

j_gene: TRBJ2-7
d_gene: NA
v_gene: TRBV5-4
abundance: NA
CDR3nt: TGTGCCAGCAGCTTTAGGCCCCCCGGGACACGCGACTACGAGCAGTACTTC
CDR3aa: CASSFRPPGTRDYEQYF

j_gene: TRBJ1-1
d_gene: NA
v_gene: TRBV4-3
abundance: NA
CDR3nt: TGCGCCAGCAGCCCGACCTGGACAGAGAACACTGAAGCTTTCTTT
CDR3aa: CASSPTWTENTEAFF